Following are 15 T cell receptor beta chains from one sample sequenced in a study of siplizumab effects on memory and regulatory T cells. The protocol was immunoSEQ multiplex PCR, while the TCRdb copy is restricted to in-frame clones and leaves out a portion. Of about 56,000 clones listed, less than 98% were seen once; the top ten hold 1.1%. The sample comprised naive CD8+ T cells sorted from blood. The receptors here all came from a human donor in good health.

The genes are TRBV7-6 and TRBJ2-7; unclear D gene. The V end was cut by 5 bases, the J end by 4 bases, with 12 bases between. Per germline, CDR1 SGHVS and CDR2 FNYEAQ. The CDR3 is 13 amino acids. The CDR3 spells CASSVDTDYEQYF. CDR3 bases: TGTGCCAGCAGCGTAGACACAGATTACGAGCAGTACTTC. Variable domain in full (rest from reference TRBV7-6 and TRBJ2-7): GAGVSQSPRYKVTKRGQDVALRCDPISGHVSLYWYRQALGQGPEFLTYFNYEAQQDKSGLPNDRFSAERPEGSISTLTIQRTEQRDSAMYRCASSVDTDYEQYFGPGTRLTVT.

CDR3 loop: CASSFLADSYEQYF. CDR3 sequence (DNA): TGTGCCAGCAGTTTCCTAGCGGACTCCTACGAGCAGTACTTC. The chain links TRBV6-6 to TRBJ2-7, with TRBD2 identical over 7 bases. Germline V gene sequence: CDR1 MNHNY, CDR2 SVGAGI (reference sequence). The J segment lost 0 bases and the V segment lost 4 bases, leaving 3 bases of the junction unmatched. The CDR3 sequence is 14 residues long.

The chain has TRBV7-3 and TRBJ2-7; 8 positions match TRBD1. The CDR3 has 12 amino acids. V lost 8 bases, J lost 6 bases, and 6 bases stayed unmatched. The germline gives CDR1 SGHTA, CDR2 FQGTGA. The CDR3, as DNA: TGTGCCAGCGGTTCCGGGACAGGCGAGCAGTACTTC. The encoded protein is CASGSGTGEQYF.

V gene TRBV15 combines with J gene TRBJ2-3; no clear D. V shed 5 bases and J shed 1 base, with 4 bases lying between them. The CDR3 consists of 12 residues. The germline V gene encodes CDR1 LNHNV and CDR2 YYDKDF (reference sequence). The CDR3 DNA is TGTGCCACCAGCGGCCGCACAGATACGCAGTATTTT. This gives the protein CATSGRTDTQYF.

This CDR3 reads CASRSPGTRETQYF. In DNA, the CDR3 is TGTGCCAGCAGATCACCGGGAACTAGGGAGACCCAGTACTTC. The J gene is TRBJ2-5, the V gene TRBV27, with D maybe TRBD2 (5 bases). Trimming took off 6 bases at V and 5 bases at J, with 16 bases between the two ends. The CDR3 has 14 amino acids. In germline, CDR1 is MNHEY, CDR2 SMNVEV (reference sequence).

CDR3 bases: TGTGCCAGCAGGGGACTAGCCAATGAGCAGTTCTTC. As protein: CASRGLANEQFF. This sequence joins TRBV7-9 and TRBJ2-1; 9 bases line up with TRBD2. Trimming took 6 bases from V and 6 from J; bases not matched to a gene: 0. Germline CDR1 is SEHNR and CDR2 is FQNEAQ (reference sequence). The CDR3 is 12 residues long. The whole variable domain, remainder taken from reference TRBV7-9 and TRBJ2-1, is DTGVSQNPRHKITKRGQNVTFRCDPISEHNRLYWYRQTLGQGPEFLTYFQNEAQLEKSRLLSDRFSAERPKGSFSTLEIQRTEQGDSAMYLCASRGLANEQFFGPGTRLTVL.

This clone has just a few counts. The chain has TRBV5-8 and TRBJ1-5; D remains unclear. Trimming took off 3 bases at V and 5 bases at J, with 3 bases between the two ends. The CDR3 length is 11 residues. Germline V gene lookup returns CDR1 SGHTS and CDR2 YDEGEE. In DNA form, the CDR3 reads TGTGCCAGCAGCTCCGATCAGCCCCAGCATTTT. This codes for CASSSDQPQHF.

As concerns this clone: At one boundary the junction diverges from the germline segment, which might be a read error. V gene TRBV9 combines with J gene TRBJ2-1; 7 bases map to TRBD2. This CDR3 spans 16 amino acids. Germline V gene data show CDR1 as SGDLS and CDR2 as YYNGEE. The CDR3 coding sequence is TGTGCCAGCAGCGTCGGGGGGATCCAGTCCTCCAATGAGCAGTTCTTC. It specifies CASSVGGIQSSNEQFF.

The chain links TRBV15 to TRBJ1-1; D possibly corresponds to TRBD1 (5 bases). The CDR3 is made up of 13 amino acids. In germline, CDR1 is LNHNV, CDR2 YYDKDF (reference sequence). The V end was cut by 5 bases, the J end by 12 bases, with 19 bases between. CDR3 sequence: CATSGTRGVVTFF. In DNA form, the CDR3 reads TGTGCCACCAGCGGAACACGAGGGGTTGTGACTTTCTTT.

The rearrangement links TRBV9 to TRBJ1-1; 8 bases agree with TRBD1. With V trimmed by 7 bases and J by 1 base, 0 bases remained unmatched. CDR1 is SGDLS and CDR2 is YYNGEE in the germline V gene. CDR3 length: 12 residues. DNA for the CDR3: TGTGCCAGCCAGGGGGCGAACACTGAAGCTTTCTTT. The encoded protein is CASQGANTEAFF.

The gene calls are TRBV28 and TRBJ1-1, with D perhaps matching TRBD1 (5 bases). CDR1 and CDR2 (germline): MDHEN, SYDVKM. V lost 5 bases, J lost 3 bases, and 13 bases lay in between. CDR3 length: 14 amino acids. CDR3 sequence reads: CASSRTGDHTEAFF. The CDR3 DNA follows: TGTGCCAGCAGTCGGACGGGGGACCACACTGAAGCTTTCTTT.

The CDR3 reads CATTPTGASYEQYF. The CDR3 bases are TGTGCCACCACCCCTACAGGAGCCTCCTACGAGCAGTACTTC. This chain uses TRBV2 with TRBJ2-7; D may be TRBD1 (5 bases). V lost 10 bases and J lost 0, with 16 bases in between. The CDR3 loop spans 14 amino acids. Germline-derived CDR1 and CDR2 are SNHLY and FYNNEI.

This clone was recorded only once. The V call is TRBV27, the J call TRBJ1-1, with a tentative D call TRBD1 (5 bases). The germline V gene encodes CDR1 MNHEY and CDR2 SMNVEV (reference sequence). The CDR3 is 13 residues long. V was shortened by 9 bases and J by 6 bases, with 17 bases between the two germline ends. The CDR3 DNA follows: TGTGCCAGTAAGTACCTGAGGGGCGCTGAAGCTTTCTTT. It encodes CASKYLRGAEAFF.

This rearrangement joins TRBV27 to TRBJ2-7; maybe TRBD1 (6 bases). Germline V gene lookup returns CDR1 MNHEY and CDR2 SMNVEV (reference sequence). V lost 2 bases, J lost 6 bases, and 14 bases lay in between. This CDR3 has 14 residues. The CDR3 here is CASSLRKTGFEQYF. The CDR3, as DNA: TGTGCCAGCAGTTTAAGAAAGACAGGCTTCGAGCAGTACTTC.

V and J are TRBV4-1 and TRBJ2-1, with 10 bases fitting TRBD2. Germline V gives CDR1 MGHRA, CDR2 YSYEKL. V gave up 8 bases and J gave up 5 bases; unmatched junction bases: 3. CDR3 length: 13 residues. The CDR3 here is CASGGLADNEQFF. The CDR3 DNA sequence: TGCGCCAGCGGCGGACTAGCGGACAATGAGCAGTTCTTC.